This T cell receptor beta chain appears in the sequencing data of a study of cytomegalovirus exposure and HLA in healthy donors. In regard to this clone: Its antigen is unidentified.

TCRdb's copy holds only in-frame clones and misses some; the assay was immunoSEQ multiplex PCR. Among tens of thousands of clones listed, approximately 90% were seen once. Per the germline V gene, CDR1 is MDHEN and CDR2 is SYDVKM. Trimming removed 5 bases from V and 0 bases from J; junction bases left unmatched: 14. The CDR3 is 18 residues long. Study results and limitations: Reported performance of the classifier showed diagnosis of cytomegalovirus status with high specificity and sensitivity.

V is TRBV28 and J is TRBJ1-1, with 8 nucleotides matching TRBD1. This clonotype originated in a man aged 25-45 years in good health and CMV-seronegative. The sample comprised PBMCs. In DNA form, the CDR3 reads TGTGCCAGCAGTCAGAACAGGGGGGCCGAGGGCCTGAACACTGAAGCTTTCTTT. Translated, it gives CASSQNRGAEGLNTEAFF.